This TCR beta chain is from a study of CD8 T cells in ankylosing spondylitis. Study results and caveats: Reportedly, disease-linked clones are significantly enriched in ankylosing spondylitis patients' matched synovial fluid. A CD8+ phenotype characterized the disease-linked clones, which were relatively rare in peripheral blood.

V lost 3 bases, J lost 0 bases, and 21 bases lay in between. CDR1 is DFQATT, CDR2 SNEGSKA, per germline (reference sequence). CDR3 length equals 18 residues. TCRdb analysed the 5' RACE reads with MiXCR anew, one entry per CDR3 protein. The sample has around 130,000 distinct CDR3 sequences, around 8.5% seen once. This clonotype showed up many times. Its antigen remains unidentified. The chain couples TRBV20-1 to TRBJ1-3, with D possibly being TRBD1 (5 bases). The sequencing sample was made of blood, either unsorted or a sorted T cell fraction (not recorded which). The receptor was derived from a male donor with ankylosing spondylitis or in good health (not recorded which). CDR3 sequence: CSARGRDSRVLSGNTIYF. The CDR3 region has the DNA TGCAGTGCTAGGGGCCGGGACTCGAGGGTCCTCTCTGGAAACACCATATATTTT.